This T cell receptor beta chain was recorded in a study of T cells in narcolepsy. This table comes from immunoSEQ multiplex PCR, and its TCRdb copy is limited to in-frame clones, with some not included. This table has some 29,000 clones, around 87% appearing once. Trimming at V came to 6 bases and at J to 1 base, leaving 5 bases not matched to a gene. This CDR3 comprises 15 residues. In germline, CDR1 is MNHEY, CDR2 SVGAGI. This clone was counted a single time. The sample taken for sequencing was memory (CD45RA-) CD4+ T cells from blood. The source is a human donor in good health. V usage is TRBV6-5 and J usage is TRBJ1-5; 8 nucleotides agree with TRBD1. As DNA, the CDR3 is TGTGCCAGCAGCCTGGGACAGGCGAGCAATCAGCCCCAGCATTTT. Protein product: CASSLGQASNQPQHF.